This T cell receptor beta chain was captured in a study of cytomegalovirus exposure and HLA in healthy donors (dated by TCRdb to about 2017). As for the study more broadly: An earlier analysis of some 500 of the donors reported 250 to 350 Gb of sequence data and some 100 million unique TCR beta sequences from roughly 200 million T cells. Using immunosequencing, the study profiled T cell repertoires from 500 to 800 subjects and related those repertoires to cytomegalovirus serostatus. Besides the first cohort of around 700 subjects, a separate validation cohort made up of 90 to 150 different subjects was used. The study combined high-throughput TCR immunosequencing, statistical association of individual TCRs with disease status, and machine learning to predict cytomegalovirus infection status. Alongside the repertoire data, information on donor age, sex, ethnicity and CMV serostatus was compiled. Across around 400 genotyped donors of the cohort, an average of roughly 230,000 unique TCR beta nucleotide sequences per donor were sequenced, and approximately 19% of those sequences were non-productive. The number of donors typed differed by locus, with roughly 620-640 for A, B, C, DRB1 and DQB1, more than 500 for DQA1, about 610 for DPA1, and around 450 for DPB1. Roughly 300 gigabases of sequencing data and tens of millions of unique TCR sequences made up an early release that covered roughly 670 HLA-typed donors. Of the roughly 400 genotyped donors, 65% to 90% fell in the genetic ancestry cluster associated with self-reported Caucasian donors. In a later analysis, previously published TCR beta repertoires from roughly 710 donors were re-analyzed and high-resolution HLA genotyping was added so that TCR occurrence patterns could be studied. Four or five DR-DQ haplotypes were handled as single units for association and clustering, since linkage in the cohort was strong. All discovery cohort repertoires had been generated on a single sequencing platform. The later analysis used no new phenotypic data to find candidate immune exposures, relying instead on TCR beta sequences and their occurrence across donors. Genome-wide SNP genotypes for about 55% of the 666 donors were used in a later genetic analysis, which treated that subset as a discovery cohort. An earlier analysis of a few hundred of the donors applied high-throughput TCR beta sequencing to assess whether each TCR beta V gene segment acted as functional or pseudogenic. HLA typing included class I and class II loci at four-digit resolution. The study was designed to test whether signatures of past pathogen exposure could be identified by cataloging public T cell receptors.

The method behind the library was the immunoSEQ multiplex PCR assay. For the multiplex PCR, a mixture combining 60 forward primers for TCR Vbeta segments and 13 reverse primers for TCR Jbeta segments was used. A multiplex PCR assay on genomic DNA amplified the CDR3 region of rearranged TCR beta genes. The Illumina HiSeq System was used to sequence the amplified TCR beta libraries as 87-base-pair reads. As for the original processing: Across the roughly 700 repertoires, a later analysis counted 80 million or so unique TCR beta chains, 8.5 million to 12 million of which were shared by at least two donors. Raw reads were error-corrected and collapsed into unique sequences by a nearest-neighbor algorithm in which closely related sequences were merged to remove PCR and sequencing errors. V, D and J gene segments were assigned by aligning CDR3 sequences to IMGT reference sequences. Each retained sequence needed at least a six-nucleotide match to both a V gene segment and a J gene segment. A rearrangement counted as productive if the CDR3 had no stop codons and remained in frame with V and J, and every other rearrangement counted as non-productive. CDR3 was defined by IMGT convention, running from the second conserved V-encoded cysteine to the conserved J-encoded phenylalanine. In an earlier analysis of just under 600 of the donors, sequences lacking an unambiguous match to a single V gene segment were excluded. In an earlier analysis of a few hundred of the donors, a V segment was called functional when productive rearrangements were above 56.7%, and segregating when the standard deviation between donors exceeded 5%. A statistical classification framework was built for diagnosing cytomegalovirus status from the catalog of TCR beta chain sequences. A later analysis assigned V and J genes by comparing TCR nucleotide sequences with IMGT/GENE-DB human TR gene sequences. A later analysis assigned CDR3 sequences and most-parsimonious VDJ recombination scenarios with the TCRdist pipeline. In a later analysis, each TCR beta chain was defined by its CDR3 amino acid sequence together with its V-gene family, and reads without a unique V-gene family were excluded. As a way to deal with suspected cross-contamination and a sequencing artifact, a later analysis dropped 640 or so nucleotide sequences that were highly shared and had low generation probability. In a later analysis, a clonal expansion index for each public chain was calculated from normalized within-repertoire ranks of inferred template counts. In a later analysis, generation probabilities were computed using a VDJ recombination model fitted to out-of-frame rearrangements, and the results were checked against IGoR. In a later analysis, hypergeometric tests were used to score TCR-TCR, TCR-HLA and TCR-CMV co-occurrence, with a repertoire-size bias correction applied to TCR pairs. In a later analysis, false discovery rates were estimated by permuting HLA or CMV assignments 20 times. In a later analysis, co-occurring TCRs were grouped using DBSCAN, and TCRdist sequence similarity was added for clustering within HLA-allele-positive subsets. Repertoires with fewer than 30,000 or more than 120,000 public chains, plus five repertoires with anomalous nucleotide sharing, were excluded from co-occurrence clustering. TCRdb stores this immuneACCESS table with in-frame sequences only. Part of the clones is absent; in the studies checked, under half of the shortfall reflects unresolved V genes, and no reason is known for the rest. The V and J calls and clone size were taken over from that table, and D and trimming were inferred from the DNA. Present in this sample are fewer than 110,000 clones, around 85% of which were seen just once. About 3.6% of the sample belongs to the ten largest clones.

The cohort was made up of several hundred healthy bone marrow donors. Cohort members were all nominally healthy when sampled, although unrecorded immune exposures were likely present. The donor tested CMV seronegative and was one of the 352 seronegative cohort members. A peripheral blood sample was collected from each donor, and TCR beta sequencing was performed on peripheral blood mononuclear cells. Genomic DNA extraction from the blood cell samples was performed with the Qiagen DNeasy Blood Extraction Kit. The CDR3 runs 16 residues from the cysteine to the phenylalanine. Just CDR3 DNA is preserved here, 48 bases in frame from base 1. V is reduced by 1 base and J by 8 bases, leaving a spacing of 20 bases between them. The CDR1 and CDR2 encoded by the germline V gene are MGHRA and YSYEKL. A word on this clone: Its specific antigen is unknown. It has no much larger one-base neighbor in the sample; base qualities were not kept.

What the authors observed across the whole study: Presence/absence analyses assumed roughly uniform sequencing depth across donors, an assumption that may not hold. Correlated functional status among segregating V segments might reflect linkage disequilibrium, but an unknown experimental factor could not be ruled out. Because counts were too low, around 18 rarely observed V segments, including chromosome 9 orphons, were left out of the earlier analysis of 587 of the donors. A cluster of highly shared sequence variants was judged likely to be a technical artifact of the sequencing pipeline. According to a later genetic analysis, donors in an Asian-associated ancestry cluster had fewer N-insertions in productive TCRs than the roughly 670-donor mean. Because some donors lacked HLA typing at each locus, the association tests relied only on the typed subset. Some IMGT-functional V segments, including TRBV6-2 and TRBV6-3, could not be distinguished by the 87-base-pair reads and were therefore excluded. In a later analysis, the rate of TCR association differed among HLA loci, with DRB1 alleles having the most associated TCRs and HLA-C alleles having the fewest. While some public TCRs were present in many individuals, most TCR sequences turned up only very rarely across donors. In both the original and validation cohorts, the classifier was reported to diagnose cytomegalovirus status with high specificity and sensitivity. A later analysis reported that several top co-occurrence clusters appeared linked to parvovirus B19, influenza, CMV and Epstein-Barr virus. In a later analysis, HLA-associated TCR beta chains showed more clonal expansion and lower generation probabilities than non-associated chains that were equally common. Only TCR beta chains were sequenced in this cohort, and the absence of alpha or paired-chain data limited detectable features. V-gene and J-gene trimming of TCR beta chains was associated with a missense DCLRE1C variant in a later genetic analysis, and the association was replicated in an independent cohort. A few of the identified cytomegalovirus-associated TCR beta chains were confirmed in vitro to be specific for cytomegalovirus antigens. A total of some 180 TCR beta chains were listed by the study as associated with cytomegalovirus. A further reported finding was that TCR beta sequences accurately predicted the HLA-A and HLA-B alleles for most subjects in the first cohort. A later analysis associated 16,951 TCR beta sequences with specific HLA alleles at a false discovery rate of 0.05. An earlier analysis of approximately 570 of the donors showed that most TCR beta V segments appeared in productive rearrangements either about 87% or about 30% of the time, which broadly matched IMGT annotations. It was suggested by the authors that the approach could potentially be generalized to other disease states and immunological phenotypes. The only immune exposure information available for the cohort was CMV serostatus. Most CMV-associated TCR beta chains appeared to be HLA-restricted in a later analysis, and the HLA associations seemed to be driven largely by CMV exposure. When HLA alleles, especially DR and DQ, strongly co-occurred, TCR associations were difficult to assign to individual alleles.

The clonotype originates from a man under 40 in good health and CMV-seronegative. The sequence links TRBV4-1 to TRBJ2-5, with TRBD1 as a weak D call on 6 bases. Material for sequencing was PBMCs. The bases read TGCGCCAGCAGCCAAGGTGTTTCAGGGGCCTTGGCCACCCAGTACTTC. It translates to CASSQGVSGALATQYF.